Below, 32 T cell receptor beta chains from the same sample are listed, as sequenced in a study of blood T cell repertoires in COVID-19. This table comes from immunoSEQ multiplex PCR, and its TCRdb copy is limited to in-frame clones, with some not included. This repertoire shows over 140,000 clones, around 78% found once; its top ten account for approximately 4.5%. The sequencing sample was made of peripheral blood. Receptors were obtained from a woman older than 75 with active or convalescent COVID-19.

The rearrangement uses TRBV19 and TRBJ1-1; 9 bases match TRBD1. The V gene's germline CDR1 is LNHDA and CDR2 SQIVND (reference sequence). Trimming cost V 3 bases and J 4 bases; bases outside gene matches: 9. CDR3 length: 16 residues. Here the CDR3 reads CASSIGGQGAGTEAFF. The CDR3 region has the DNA TGTGCCAGTAGTATCGGGGGACAGGGAGCGGGCACTGAAGCTTTCTTT. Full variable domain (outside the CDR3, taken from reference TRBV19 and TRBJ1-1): DGGITQSPKYLFRKEGQNVTLSCEQNLNHDAMYWYRQDPGQGLRLIYYSQIVNDFQKGDIAEGYSVSREKKESFPLTVTSAQKNPTAFYLCASSIGGQGAGTEAFFGQGTRLTVV.

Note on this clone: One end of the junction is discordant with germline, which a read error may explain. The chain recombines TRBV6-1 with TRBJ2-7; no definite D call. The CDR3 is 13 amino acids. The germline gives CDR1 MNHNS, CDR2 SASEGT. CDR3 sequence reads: CASREGSSYEQYF. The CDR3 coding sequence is TGTGCCAGCAGAGAAGGTAGCTCCTACGAGCAGTACTTC.

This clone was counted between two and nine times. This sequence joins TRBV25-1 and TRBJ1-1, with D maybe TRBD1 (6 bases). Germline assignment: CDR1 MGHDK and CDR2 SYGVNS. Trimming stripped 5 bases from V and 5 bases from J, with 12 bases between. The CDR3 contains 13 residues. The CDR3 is CASSLQGYTEAFF. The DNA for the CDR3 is TGTGCCAGCAGTCTACAGGGTTATACTGAAGCTTTCTTT.

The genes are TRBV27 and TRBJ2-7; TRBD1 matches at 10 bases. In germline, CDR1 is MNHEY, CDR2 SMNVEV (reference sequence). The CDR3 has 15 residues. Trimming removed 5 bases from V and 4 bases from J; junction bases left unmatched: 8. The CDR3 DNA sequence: TGTGCCAGCAGTCACCCGACAGGGGGCTTTTACGAGCAGTACTTC. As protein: CASSHPTGGFYEQYF.

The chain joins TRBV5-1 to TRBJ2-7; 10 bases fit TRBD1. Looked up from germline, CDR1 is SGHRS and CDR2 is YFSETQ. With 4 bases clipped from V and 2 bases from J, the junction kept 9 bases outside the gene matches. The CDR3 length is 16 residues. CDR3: CASSIRTGGFPYEQYF. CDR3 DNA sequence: TGCGCCAGCAGCATCAGGACAGGGGGATTCCCCTACGAGCAGTACTTC.

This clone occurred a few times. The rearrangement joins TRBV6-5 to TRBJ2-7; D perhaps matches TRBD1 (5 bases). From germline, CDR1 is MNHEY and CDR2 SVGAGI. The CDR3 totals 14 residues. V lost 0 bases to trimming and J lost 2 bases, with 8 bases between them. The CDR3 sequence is CASSYSPGTYEQYF. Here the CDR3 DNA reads TGTGCCAGCAGTTACTCGCCAGGGACCTACGAGCAGTACTTC.

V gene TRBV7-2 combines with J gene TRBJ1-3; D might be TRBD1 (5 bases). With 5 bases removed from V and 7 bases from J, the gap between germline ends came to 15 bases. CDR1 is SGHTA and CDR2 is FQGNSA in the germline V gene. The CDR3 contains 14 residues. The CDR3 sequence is CASSGGAVKNTIYF. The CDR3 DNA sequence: TGTGCCAGCAGCGGTGGGGCAGTTAAGAACACCATATATTTT.

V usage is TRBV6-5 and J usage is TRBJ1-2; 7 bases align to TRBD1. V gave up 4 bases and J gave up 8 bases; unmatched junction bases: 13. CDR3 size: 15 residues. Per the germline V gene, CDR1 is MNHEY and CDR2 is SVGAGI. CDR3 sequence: CASSSGGGGLFGYTF. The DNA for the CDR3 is TGTGCCAGCAGTTCCGGAGGGGGCGGGTTGTTCGGCTACACCTTC.

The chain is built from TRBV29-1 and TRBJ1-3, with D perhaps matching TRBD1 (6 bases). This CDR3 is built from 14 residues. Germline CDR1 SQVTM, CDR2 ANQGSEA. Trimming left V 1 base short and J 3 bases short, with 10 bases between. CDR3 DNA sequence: TGCAGCGTTGAAGTAGGGGGACGTGGAAACACCATATATTTT. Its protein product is CSVEVGGRGNTIYF. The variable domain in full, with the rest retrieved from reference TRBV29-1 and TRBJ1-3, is SAVISQKPSRDICQRGTSLTIQCQVDSQVTMMFWYRQQPGQSLTLIATANQGSEATYESGFVIDKFPISRPNLTFSTLTVSNMSPEDSSIYLCSVEVGGRGNTIYFGEGSWLTVV.

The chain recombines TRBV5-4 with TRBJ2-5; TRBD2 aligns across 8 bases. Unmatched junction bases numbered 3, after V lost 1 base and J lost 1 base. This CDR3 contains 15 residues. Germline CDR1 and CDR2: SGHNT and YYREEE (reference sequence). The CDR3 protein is CASSLTGTSQETQYF. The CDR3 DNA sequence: TGTGCCAGCAGCTTGACGGGGACTAGCCAAGAGACCCAGTACTTC.

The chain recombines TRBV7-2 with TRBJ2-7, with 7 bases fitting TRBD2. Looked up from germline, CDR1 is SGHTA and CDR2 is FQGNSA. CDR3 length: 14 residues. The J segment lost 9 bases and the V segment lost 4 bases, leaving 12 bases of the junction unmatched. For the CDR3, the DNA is TGTGCCAGCAGCTGGGACTACGCGTCGATGCGGCAGTACTTC. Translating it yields CASSWDYASMRQYF.

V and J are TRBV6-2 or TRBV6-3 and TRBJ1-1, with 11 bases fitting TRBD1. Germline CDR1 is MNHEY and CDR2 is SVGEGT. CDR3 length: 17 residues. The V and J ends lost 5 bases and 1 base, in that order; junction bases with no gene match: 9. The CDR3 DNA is TGTGCCAGCAGTCTGACCGGGACAGGGGGAACGAACACTGAAGCTTTCTTT. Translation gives CASSLTGTGGTNTEAFF.

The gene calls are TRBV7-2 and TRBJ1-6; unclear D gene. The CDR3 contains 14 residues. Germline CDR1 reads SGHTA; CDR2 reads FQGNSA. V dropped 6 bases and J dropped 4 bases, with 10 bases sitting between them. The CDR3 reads CASSYNTYNSPLHF. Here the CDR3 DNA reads TGTGCCAGCAGTTACAACACATATAATTCACCCCTCCACTTT.

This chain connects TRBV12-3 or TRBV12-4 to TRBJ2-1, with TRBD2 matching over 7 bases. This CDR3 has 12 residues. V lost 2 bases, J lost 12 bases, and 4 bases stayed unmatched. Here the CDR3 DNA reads TGTGCCAGCAGTTTATGGTCGGGAGGGCAGTTCTTC. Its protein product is CASSLWSGGQFF.

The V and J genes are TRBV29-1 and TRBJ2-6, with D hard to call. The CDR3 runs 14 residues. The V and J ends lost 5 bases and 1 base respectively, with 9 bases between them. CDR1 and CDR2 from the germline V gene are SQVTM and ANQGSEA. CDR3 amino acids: CSVMFSSGANVLTF. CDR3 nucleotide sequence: TGCAGCGTTATGTTTTCTTCTGGGGCCAACGTCCTGACTTTC. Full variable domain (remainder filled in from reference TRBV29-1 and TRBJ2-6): SAVISQKPSRDICQRGTSLTIQCQVDSQVTMMFWYRQQPGQSLTLIATANQGSEATYESGFVIDKFPISRPNLTFSTLTVSNMSPEDSSIYLCSVMFSSGANVLTFGAGSRLTVL.

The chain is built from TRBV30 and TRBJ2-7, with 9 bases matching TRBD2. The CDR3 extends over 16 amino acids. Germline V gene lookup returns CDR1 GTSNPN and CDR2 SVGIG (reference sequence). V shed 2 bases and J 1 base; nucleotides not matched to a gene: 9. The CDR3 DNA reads TGTGCCTGGAGTTGGGGCGGGGGGGCCGGATCCTACGAGCAGTACTTC. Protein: CAWSWGGGAGSYEQYF.

In DNA, the CDR3 is TGTGCCAGCAGTATCTCGCCAGGGAACATTCAGTACTTC. It specifies CASSISPGNIQYF. The chain carries TRBV27 and TRBJ2-4; a possible D gene is TRBD1 (5 bases). This CDR3 is built from 13 residues. V gave up 5 bases and J gave up 7 bases, with 12 bases separating them. Germline assignment: CDR1 MNHEY and CDR2 SMNVEV (reference sequence).

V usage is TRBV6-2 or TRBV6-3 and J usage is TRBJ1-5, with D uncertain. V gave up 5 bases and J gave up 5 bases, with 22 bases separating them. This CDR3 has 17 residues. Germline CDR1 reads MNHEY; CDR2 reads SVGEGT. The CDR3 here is CASSKYSAAGGDQPQHF. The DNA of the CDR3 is TGTGCCAGCAGTAAATATTCCGCGGCAGGAGGAGATCAGCCCCAGCATTTT.

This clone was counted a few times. The CDR3 loop reads CASSFGQNTEAFF. CDR3 DNA: TGCGCCAGCAGCTTCGGACAGAACACTGAAGCTTTCTTT. The rearrangement joins TRBV5-1 to TRBJ1-1; D might be TRBD1 (5 bases). The germline V gene has CDR1 SGHRS and CDR2 YFSETQ. The CDR3 spans 13 residues. Trimming pared 2 bases from V and 1 base from J, leaving 6 bases between.

CDR3 sequence: CASSQDLPGRPYEQYF. The CDR3 DNA sequence: TGTGCCAGCAGCCAAGATCTGCCAGGTCGTCCCTACGAGCAGTACTTC. This chain connects TRBV3-1 (or the pseudogene TRBV3-2) to TRBJ2-7; D uncertain. The V end lost 0 bases, the J end lost 2 bases, and 14 bases lay between the germline ends. CDR3 length: 16 residues. Germline values: CDR1 LGHDT, CDR2 YNNKEL (reference sequence).

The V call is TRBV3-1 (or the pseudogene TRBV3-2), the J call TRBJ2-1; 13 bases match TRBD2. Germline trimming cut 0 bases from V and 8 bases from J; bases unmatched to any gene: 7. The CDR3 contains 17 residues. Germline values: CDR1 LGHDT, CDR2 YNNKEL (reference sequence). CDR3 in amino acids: CASSQETGTSGVHEQFF. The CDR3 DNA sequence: TGTGCCAGCAGCCAAGAGACCGGGACTAGCGGGGTCCATGAGCAGTTCTTC.

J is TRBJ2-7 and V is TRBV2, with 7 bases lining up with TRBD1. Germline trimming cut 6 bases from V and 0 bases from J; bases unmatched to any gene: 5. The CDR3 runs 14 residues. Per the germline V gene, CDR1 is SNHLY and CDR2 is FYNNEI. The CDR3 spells CASRATGSSYEQYF. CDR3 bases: TGTGCCAGCAGGGCGACAGGGAGCTCCTACGAGCAGTACTTC.

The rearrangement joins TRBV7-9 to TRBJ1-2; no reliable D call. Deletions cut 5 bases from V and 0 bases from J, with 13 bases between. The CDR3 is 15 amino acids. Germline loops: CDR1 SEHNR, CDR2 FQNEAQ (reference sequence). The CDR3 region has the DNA TGTGCCAGCAGCAACAGCCCGAACTCTAACTATGGCTACACCTTC. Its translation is CASSNSPNSNYGYTF.

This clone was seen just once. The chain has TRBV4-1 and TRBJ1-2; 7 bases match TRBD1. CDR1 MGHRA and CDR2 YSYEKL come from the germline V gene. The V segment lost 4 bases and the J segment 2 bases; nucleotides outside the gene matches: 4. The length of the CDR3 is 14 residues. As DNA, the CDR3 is TGCGCCAGCAGCCCGAGGGACAGAAACTATGGCTACACCTTC. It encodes CASSPRDRNYGYTF.

The CDR3 loop reads CASSLRTSGGEETQYF. The CDR3 bases are TGTGCCAGCTCACTAAGGACTAGCGGGGGAGAGGAGACCCAGTACTTC. The V gene is TRBV18, the J gene TRBJ2-5; 13 nucleotides line up with TRBD2. The CDR3 has 16 residues. Losses at the gene ends were 4 bases for V and 5 bases for J; bases not matched to a gene: 7. Per the germline V gene, CDR1 is KGHSH and CDR2 is LQKENI.

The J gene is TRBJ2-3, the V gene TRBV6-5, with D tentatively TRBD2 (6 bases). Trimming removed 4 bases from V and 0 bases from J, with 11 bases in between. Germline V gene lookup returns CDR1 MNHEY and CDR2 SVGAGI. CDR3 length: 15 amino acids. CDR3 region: CASSSAGMSTDTQYF. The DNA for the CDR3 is TGTGCCAGCAGTTCGGCGGGGATGAGCACAGATACGCAGTATTTT.

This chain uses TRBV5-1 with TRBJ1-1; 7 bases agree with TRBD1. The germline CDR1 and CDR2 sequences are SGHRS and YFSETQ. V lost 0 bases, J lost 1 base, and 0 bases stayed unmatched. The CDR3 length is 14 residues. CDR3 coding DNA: TGCGCCAGCAGCTTGGCAGGGGGGAACACTGAAGCTTTCTTT. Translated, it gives CASSLAGGNTEAFF.

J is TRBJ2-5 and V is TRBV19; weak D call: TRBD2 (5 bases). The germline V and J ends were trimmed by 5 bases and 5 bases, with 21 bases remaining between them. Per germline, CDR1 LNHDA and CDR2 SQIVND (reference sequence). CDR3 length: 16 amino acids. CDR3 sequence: CASSVRRQLGEETQYF. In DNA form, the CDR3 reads TGTGCCAGTAGTGTCCGGCGGCAGCTTGGGGAGGAGACCCAGTACTTC.

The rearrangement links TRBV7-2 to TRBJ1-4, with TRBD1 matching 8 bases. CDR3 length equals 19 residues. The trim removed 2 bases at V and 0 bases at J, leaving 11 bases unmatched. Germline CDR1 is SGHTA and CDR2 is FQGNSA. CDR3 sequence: CASSLRAGGYSATNEKLFF. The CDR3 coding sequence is TGTGCCAGCAGCTTACGGGCAGGGGGCTACTCAGCAACTAATGAAAAACTGTTTTTT.

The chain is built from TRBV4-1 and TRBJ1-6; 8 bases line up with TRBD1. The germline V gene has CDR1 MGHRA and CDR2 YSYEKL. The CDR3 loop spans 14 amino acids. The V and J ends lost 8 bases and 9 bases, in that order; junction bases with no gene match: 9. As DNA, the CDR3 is TGCGCCAGCGGAGTAATCCAGGGGGCTTCACCCCTCCACTTT. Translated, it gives CASGVIQGASPLHF.

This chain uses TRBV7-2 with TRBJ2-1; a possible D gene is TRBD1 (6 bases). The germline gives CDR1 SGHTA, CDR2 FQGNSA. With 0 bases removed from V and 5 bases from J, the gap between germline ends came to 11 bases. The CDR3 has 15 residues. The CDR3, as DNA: TGTGCCAGCAGCTTAGCCCCGGACAGAAACAATGAGCAGTTCTTC. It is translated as CASSLAPDRNNEQFF.

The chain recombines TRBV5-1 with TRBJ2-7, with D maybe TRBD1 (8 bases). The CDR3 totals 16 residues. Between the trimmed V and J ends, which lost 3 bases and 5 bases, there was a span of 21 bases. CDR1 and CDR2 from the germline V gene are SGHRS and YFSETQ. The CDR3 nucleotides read TGCGCCAGCAGCTCACCTCGACAGGGGACTATCCACGAGCAGTACTTC. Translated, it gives CASSSPRQGTIHEQYF.